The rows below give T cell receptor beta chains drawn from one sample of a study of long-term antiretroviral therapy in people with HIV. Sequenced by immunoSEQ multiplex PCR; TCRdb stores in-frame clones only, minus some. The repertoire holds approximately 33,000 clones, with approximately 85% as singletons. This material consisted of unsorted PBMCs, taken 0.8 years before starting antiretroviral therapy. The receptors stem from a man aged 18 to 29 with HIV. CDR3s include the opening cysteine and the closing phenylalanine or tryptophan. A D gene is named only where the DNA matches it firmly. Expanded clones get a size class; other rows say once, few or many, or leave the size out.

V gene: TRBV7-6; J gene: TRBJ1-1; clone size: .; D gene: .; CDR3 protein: CASSRSTGSDGTEAFF; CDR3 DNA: TGTGCCAGCAGCAGATCGACAGGCTCGGACGGCACTGAAGCTTTCTTT
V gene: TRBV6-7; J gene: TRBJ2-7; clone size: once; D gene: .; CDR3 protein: CASLQGISAYEQYF; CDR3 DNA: TGTGCCAGCCTTCAGGGGATTAGTGCCTACGAGCAGTACTTC
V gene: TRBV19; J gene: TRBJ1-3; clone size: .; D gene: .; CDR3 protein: CASSIGGDGNTIYF; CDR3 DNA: TGTGCCAGTAGTATAGGAGGGGATGGAAACACCATATATTTT
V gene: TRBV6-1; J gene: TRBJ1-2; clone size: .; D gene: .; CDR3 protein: CASSEDRQAYGYTF; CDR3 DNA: TGTGCCAGCAGTGAAGATCGCCAGGCGTATGGCTACACCTTC
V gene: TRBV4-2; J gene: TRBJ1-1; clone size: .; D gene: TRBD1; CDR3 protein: CASSQPLGQGHPEAFF; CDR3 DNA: TGTGCCAGCAGCCAACCCTTGGGACAGGGCCATCCTGAAGCTTTCTTT
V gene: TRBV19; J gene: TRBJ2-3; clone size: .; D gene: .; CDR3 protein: CASSTTGLADTQYF; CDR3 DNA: TGTGCCAGTAGTACTACAGGGTTGGCAGATACGCAGTATTTT
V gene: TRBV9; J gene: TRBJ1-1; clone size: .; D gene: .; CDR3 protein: CASSVNSRLDTEAFF; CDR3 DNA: TGTGCCAGCAGCGTAAATTCCAGGTTGGACACTGAAGCTTTCTTT
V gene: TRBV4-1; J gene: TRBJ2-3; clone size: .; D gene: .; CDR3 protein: CASSQGGNRYTQYF; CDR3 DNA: TGCGCCAGCAGCCAAGGTGGGAATCGGTATACGCAGTATTTT
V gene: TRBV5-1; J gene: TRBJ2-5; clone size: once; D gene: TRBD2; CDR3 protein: CASSTLKREGETQYF; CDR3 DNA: TGCGCCAGCAGCACACTAAAAAGGGAGGGAGAGACCCAGTACTTC
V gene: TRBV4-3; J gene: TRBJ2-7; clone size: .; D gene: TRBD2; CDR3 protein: CASSRGLAGVYEQYF; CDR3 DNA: TGCGCCAGCAGCCGAGGACTAGCTGGAGTCTACGAGCAGTACTTC
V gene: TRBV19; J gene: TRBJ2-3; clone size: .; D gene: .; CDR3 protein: CATEGRRTDTQYF; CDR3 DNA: TGTGCCACCGAGGGCCGACGCACAGATACGCAGTATTTT
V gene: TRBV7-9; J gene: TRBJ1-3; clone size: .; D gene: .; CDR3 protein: CASSLGTNSGNTIYF; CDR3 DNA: TGTGCCAGCAGCTTAGGCACAAACTCTGGAAACACCATATATTTT
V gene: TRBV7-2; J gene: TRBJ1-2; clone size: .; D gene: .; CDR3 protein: CASSSGPGMGGYTF; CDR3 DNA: TGTGCCAGCAGCTCCGGGCCGGGGATGGGAGGCTACACCTTC
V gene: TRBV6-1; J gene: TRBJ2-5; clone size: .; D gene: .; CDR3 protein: CASSESIGTPQETQYF; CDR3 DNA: TGTGCCAGCAGTGAAAGTATCGGGACACCTCAAGAGACCCAGTACTTC
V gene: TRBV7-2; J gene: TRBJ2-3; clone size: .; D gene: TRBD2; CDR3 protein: CASSPVLLAGGSTDTQYF; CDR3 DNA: TGTGCCAGCAGCCCCGTCCTACTAGCGGGGGGATCCACAGATACGCAGTATTTT
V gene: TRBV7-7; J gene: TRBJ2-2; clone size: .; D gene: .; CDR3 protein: CASSLEQGDTGELFF; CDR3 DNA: TGTGCTAGCAGCTTAGAACAGGGTGACACCGGGGAGCTGTTTTTT
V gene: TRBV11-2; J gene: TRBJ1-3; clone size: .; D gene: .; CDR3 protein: CASSLDLARAGNTIYF; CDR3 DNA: TGTGCCAGCAGCTTAGATCTTGCCAGGGCTGGAAACACCATATATTTT
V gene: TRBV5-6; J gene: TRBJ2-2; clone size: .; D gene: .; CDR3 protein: CASSFASGELFF; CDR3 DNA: TGTGCCAGCAGCTTTGCGTCCGGGGAGCTGTTTTTT
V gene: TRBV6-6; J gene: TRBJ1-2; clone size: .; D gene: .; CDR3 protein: CASSFPRDGYGYTF; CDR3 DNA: TGTGCCAGCAGTTTCCCCAGAGACGGCTATGGCTACACCTTC
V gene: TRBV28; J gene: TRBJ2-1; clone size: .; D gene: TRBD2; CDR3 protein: CASSLEAGGPYEQFF; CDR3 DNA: TGTGCCAGCAGTTTGGAGGCGGGAGGGCCATATGAGCAGTTCTTC
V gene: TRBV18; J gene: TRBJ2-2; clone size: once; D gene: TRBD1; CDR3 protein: CASSNRGTWNTGELFF; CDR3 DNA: TGTGCCAGCTCAAACAGGGGGACTTGGAACACCGGGGAGCTGTTTTTT
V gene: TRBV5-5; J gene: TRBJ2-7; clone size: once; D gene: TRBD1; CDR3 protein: CASRPGQGAFEQYF; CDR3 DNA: TGTGCCAGCAGACCGGGACAGGGGGCGTTCGAGCAGTACTTC
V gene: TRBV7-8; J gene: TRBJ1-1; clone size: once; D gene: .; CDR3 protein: CASSLDLPGLSTEAFF; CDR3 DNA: TGTGCCAGCAGCTTAGACTTACCGGGCCTGTCGACTGAAGCTTTCTTT
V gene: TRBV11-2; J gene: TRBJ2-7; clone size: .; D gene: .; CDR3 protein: CASSLSRTDYEQYF; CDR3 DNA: TGTGCCAGCAGCTTAAGTAGGACAGACTACGAGCAGTACTTC
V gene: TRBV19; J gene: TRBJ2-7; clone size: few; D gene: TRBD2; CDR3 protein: CASRAGAYEQYF; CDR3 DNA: TGTGCCAGTAGAGCGGGAGCCTACGAGCAGTACTTC
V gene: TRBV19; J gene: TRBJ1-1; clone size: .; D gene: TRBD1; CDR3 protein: CASSPIRDRHTEAFF; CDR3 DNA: TGTGCCAGTAGTCCAATCCGGGACAGGCACACTGAAGCTTTCTTT
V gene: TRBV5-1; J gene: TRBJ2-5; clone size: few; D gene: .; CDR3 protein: CASTRGSETQYF; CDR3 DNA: TGCGCCAGCACCCGGGGGTCGGAGACCCAGTACTTC
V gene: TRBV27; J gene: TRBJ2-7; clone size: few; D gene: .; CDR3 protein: CASSWGRERPYEQYF; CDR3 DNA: TGTGCCAGCAGTTGGGGGCGGGAGAGACCCTACGAGCAGTACTTC
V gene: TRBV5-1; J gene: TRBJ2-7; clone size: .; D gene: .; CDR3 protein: CASSYGQSSYEQYF; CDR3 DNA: TGCGCCAGCAGCTACGGACAAAGCTCCTACGAGCAGTACTTC
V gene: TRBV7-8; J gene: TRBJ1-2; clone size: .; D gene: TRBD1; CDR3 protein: CACSGRQGYGYTF; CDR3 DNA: TGTGCCTGCTCTGGAAGACAGGGCTATGGCTACACCTTC
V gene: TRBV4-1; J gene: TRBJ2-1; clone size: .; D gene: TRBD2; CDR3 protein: CASSRREGGPSNEQFF; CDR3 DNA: TGCGCCAGCAGCCGCCGGGAGGGAGGGCCAAGCAATGAGCAGTTCTTC
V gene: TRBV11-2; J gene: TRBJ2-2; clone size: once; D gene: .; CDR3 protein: CASSLLRDTANTGELFF; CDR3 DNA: TGTGCCAGCAGCTTACTTCGTGACACCGCGAACACCGGGGAGCTGTTTTTT
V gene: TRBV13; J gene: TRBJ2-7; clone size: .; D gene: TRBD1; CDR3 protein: CASRTTGAYEQYF; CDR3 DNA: TGTGCCAGCAGGACGACAGGGGCCTACGAGCAGTACTTC
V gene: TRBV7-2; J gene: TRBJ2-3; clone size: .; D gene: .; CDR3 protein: CASTGAATQYF; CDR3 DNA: TGTGCCAGCACCGGCGCGGCTACGCAGTATTTT
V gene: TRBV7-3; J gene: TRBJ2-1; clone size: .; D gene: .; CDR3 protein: CASSPPSANEQFF; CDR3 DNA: TGTGCCAGCAGCCCACCTAGCGCCAATGAGCAGTTCTTC
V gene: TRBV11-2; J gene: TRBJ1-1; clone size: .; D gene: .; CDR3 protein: CASSPRTSNPEAFF; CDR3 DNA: TGTGCCAGCAGCCCACGCACCTCTAACCCTGAAGCTTTCTTT
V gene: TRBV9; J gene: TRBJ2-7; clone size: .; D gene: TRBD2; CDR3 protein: CASSVGGSGSIYEQYF; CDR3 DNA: TGTGCCAGCAGCGTAGGGGGTAGCGGGAGTATATACGAGCAGTACTTC
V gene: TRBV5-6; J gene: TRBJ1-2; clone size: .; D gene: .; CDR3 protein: CASSLGLGGYTF; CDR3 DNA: TGTGCCAGCAGCTTGGGCCTGGGGGGCTACACCTTC
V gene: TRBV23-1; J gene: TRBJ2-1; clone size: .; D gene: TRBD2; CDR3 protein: CASRGPGLDVPSYNEQFF; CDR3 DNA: TGCGCCAGCAGGGGACCGGGACTAGATGTCCCTTCCTACAATGAGCAGTTCTTC
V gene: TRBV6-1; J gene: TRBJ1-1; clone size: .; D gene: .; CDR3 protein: CASIRTGASEAFF; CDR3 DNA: TGTGCCAGCATTCGAACAGGTGCCTCTGAAGCTTTCTTT
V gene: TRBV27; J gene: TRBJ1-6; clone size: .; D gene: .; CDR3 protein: CASSFRGGGSPLHF; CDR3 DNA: TGTGCCAGCAGTTTCAGAGGGGGAGGTTCACCCCTCCACTTT
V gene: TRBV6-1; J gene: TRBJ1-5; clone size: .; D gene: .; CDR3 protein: CASSVTGNQPQHF; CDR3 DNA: TGTGCCAGCAGTGTGACAGGCAATCAGCCCCAGCATTTT
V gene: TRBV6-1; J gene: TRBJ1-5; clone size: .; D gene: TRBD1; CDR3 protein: CASSERLAQGGQPQHF; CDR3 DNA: TGTGCCAGCAGTGAAAGATTGGCACAGGGGGGACAGCCCCAGCATTTT
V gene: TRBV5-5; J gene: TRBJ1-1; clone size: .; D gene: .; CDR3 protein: CASSTVGGRGPEAFF; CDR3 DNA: TGTGCCAGCAGCACAGTGGGGGGGCGGGGCCCTGAAGCTTTCTTT
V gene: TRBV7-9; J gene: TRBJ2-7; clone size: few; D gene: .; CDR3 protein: CASSFSMAEGEQYF; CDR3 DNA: TGTGCCAGCAGCTTCTCCATGGCCGAGGGCGAGCAGTACTTC
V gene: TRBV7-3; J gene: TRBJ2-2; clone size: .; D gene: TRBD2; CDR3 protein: CASSRQGRLAGGIGELFF; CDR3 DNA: TGTGCCAGCAGCCGTCAGGGCCGACTAGCGGGAGGAATCGGGGAGCTGTTTTTT
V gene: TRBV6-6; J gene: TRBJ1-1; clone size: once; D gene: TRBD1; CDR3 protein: CASSHPTTGGRTEAFF; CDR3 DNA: TGTGCCAGCAGTCACCCTACGACAGGGGGTAGGACTGAAGCTTTCTTT
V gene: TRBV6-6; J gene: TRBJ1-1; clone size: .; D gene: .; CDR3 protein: CASSHSTLNTEAFF; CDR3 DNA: TGTGCCAGCAGTCACTCGACCTTAAACACTGAAGCTTTCTTT
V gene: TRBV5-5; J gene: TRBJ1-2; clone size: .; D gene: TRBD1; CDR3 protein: CASSFIRVDREKANYGYTF; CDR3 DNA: TGTGCCAGCAGCTTTATTCGGGTGGACAGGGAGAAAGCTAACTATGGCTACACCTTC
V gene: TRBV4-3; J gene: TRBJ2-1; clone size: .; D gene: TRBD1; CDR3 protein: CASSLGTENNEQFF; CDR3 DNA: TGCGCCAGCAGCCTTGGGACAGAGAACAATGAGCAGTTCTTC
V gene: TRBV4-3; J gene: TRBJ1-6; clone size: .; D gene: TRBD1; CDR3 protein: CASSQDPRGAGGDSPLHF; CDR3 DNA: TGCGCCAGCAGCCAAGATCCTAGGGGAGCAGGGGGGGATTCACCCCTCCACTTT
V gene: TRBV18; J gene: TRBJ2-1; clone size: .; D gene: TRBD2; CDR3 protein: CASSPVSTSGRSSYNEQFF; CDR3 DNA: TGTGCCAGCTCACCAGTCAGTACCAGCGGGAGAAGCTCCTACAATGAGCAGTTCTTC
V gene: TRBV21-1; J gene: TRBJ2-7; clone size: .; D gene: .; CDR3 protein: CASSKGGEGANEQYF; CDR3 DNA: TGTGCCAGCAGCAAAGGTGGTGAGGGGGCGAACGAGCAGTACTTC
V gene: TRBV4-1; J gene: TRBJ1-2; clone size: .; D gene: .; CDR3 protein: CASSQVGGLEPAGYTF; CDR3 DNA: TGCGCCAGCAGCCAAGTTGGGGGCCTTGAACCGGCGGGCTACACCTTC
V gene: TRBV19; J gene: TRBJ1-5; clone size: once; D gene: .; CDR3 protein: CASSISGYSRYSNQPQHF; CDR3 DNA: TGTGCCAGTAGTATCTCTGGCTACTCCCGTTATAGCAATCAGCCCCAGCATTTT
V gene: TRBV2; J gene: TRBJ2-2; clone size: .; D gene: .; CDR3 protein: CASFGVTGELFF; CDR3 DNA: TGTGCCAGCTTCGGAGTCACCGGGGAGCTGTTTTTT
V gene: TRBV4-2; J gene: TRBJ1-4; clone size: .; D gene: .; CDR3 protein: CASSESGGAATNEKLFF; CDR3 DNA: TGTGCCAGCAGCGAAAGTGGGGGCGCTGCAACTAATGAAAAACTGTTTTTT
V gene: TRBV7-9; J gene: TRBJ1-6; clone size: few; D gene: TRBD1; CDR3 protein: CASSFGQGGVSPLHF; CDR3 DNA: TGTGCCAGCAGCTTCGGACAGGGGGGAGTCTCACCCCTCCACTTT